The clone carrying this T cell receptor (beta chain) has just a few counts. What it binds is not known. The data were taken from a study of graft-versus-host responses after intestinal transplantation. At the level of the study: Recipients obtained multivisceral, liver-intestinal, or isolated intestinal transplants. Anti-thymocyte globulin served as induction for all recipients, who then took tacrolimus and steroids for approximately 3 years.

Study-wide results and caveats: Allografts of one patient group, those with graft-donor T cell macrochimerism, had high graft-versus-host to host-versus-graft clonal ratios. Recipient-marrow GvH clones were detected, some having first appeared in ileum or blood.

Processing released intraepithelial and lamina propria lymphocytes from the graft tissue. Assay: immunoSEQ multiplex PCR; the TCRdb copy retains only in-frame clones and omits some. The sample records about 3,700 clones, approximately 72% being singletons. Trimming stripped 3 bases from V and 4 bases from J, with 15 bases between. CDR1 MNHEY and CDR2 SMNVEV come from the germline V gene (reference sequence). This CDR3 has 15 amino acids. The rearrangement joins TRBV27 to TRBJ1-1; tentatively, D is TRBD1 (5 bases). The source of this sequence is a human patient who received an intestinal transplant, so some T cells may come from the graft donor. The sequencing used ileum tissue, collected about 920 days after intestinal transplantation. CDR3 amino acids: CASSLSYGGSTEAFF. In nucleotides, the CDR3 is TGTGCCAGCAGTTTGTCTTATGGGGGGTCCACTGAAGCTTTCTTT.